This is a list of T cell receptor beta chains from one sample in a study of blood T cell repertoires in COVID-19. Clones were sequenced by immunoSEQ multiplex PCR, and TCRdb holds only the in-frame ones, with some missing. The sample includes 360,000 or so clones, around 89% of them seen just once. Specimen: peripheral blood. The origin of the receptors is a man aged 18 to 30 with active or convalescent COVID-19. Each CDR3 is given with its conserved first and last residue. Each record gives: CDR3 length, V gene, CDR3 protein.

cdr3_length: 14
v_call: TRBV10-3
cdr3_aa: CAISTDRGEDGYTF

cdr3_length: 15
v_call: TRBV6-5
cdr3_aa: CASRRLAGYTDTQYF

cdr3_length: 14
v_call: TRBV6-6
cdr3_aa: CASSVGTAENTIYF

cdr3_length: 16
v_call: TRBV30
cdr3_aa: CAWSAGQGVVYNEQFF

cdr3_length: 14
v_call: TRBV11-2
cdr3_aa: CASSGGVAGTEAFF

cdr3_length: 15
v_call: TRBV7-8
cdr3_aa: CASSRTGWGAYEQYF

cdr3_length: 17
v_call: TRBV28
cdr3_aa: CASSFFGLPSNTGELFF

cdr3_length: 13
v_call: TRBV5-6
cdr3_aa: CASSLTGEETQYF

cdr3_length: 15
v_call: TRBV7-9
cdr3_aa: CASSPQGAWPYEQYF

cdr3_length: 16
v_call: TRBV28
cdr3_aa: CASIGGRGKAGDTQYF

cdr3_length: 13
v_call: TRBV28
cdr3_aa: CASSPWTNTEAFF

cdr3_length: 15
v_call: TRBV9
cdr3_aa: CASSPRAGWGNTIYF

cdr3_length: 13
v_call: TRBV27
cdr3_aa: CASSQSSNTEAFF

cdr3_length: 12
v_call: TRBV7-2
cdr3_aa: CASSLVNYGYTF

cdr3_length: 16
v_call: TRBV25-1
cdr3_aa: CASSDLTRTGDSPLHF

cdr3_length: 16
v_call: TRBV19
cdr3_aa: CASSPGQGWESYEQYF

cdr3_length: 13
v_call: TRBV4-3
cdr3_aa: CASSQDSRQPQHF

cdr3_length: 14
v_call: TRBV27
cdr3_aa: CASSKDRVNEKLFF

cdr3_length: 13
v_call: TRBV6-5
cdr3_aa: CASSRQASERYTF

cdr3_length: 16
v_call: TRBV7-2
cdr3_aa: CASSLVQREGFDEQFF

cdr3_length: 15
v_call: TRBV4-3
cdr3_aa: CASSQDQGINTEAFF

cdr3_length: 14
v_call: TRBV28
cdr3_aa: CASSLSGDTGELFF

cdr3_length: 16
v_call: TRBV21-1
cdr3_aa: CASSKGGGRWIYGYTF

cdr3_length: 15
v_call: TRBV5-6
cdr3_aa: CASSVRRLATQPQHF

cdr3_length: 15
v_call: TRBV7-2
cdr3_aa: CASSSTPGQSYEQYF

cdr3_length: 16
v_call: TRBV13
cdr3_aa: CASSFGRRGTGQPQHF

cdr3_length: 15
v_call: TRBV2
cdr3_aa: CASEEGGYSNQPQHF

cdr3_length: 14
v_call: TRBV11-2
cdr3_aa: CASSLKDTNYGYTF

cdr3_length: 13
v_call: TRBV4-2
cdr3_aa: CASRKAGDDEQYF

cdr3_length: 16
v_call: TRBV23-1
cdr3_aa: CASSQPDRGNGNTIYF

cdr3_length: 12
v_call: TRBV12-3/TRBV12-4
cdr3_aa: CASSLSADTQYF

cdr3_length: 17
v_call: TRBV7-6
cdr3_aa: CASSESSGGVITDTQYF